This T cell receptor beta chain is from a study of blood T cell repertoires in COVID-19. Study-level background: Samples came from the United States, Italy and Spain, spanning acute and convalescent COVID-19.

Original methodology: Reference gene primer amplification gave nucleated cell count estimates. Some clones are missing from TCRdb's copy, which holds only in-frame ones; the method was immunoSEQ multiplex PCR. D and trimming come from the DNA, and the V and J calls and clone size come from that table. The table includes over 150,000 clones, about 88% detected once. Recruits, aged about 18 to 95 years, lived in 20 to 30 US areas. The TCR sequence derives from a man in his forties or fifties who had recovered from COVID-19. Sample: PBMCs or T cells enriched from blood (not recorded which).

The CDR3 DNA reads TGCAGCGACAGAACAGGGAAGGAGACCCAGTACTTC. It specifies CSDRTGKETQYF. This chain uses TRBV29-1 with TRBJ2-5, with D perhaps TRBD1 (6 bases). V gave up 7 bases and J gave up 5 bases, with 14 bases separating them. Per germline, CDR1 SQVTM and CDR2 ANQGSEA. This CDR3 is built from 12 residues.